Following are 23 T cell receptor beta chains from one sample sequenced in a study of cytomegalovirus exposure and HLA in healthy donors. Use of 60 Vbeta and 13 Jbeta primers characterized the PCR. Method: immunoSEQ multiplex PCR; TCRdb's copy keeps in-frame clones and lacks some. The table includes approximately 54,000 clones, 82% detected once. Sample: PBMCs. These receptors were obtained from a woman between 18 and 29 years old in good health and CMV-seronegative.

This CDR3 reads CASSPGQGAGGYTF. DNA for the CDR3: TGCGCCAGCAGCCCGGGACAGGGGGCTGGTGGCTACACCTTC. J is TRBJ1-2 and V is TRBV4-1, with TRBD1 matching 12 bases. CDR1 MGHRA and CDR2 YSYEKL come from the germline V gene. The CDR3 spans 14 residues. V lost 4 bases and J lost 7; bases outside the gene matches: 4.

The CDR3 reads CASSPRTSGNQETQYF. Here the CDR3 DNA reads TGTGCCAGCAGCCCTCGGACTAGCGGAAATCAAGAGACCCAGTACTTC. V and J are TRBV9 and TRBJ2-5, with 10 bases lining up with TRBD2. The trim removed 4 bases at V and 2 bases at J, leaving 8 bases unmatched. CDR3 length: 16 residues. Per germline, CDR1 SGDLS and CDR2 YYNGEE.

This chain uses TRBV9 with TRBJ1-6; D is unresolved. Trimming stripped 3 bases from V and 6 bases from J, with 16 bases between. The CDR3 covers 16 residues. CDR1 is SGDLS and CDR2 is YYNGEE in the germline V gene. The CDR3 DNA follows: TGTGCCAGCAGCGACAAGCTGCGGGCTCTTAATTCACCCCTCCACTTT. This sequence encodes CASSDKLRALNSPLHF.

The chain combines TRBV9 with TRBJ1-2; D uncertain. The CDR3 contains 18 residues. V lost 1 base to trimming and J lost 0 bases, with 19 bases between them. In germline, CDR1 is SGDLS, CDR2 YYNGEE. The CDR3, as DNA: TGTGCCAGCAGCGTAAACCCGGGATCGATCACAGCTAACTATGGCTACACCTTC. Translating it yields CASSVNPGSITANYGYTF.

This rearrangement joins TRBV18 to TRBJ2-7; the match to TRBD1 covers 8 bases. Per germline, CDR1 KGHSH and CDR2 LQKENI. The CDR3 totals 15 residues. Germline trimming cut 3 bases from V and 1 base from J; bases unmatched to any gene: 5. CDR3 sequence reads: CASSPGQGLSYEQYF. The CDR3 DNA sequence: TGTGCCAGCTCACCCGGACAGGGACTTTCCTACGAGCAGTACTTC. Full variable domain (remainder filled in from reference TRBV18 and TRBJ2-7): NAGVMQNPRHLVRRRGQEARLRCSPMKGHSHVYWYRQLPEEGLKFMVYLQKENIIDESGMPKERFSAEFPKEGPSILRIQQVVRGDSAAYFCASSPGQGLSYEQYFGPGTRLTVT.

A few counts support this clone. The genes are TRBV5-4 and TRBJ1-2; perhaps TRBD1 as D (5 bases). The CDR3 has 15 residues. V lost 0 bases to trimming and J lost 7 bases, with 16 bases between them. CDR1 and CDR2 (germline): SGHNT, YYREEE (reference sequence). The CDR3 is CASSLAGGEASGYTF. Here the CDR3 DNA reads TGTGCCAGCAGCTTGGCTGGGGGGGAGGCTAGTGGCTACACCTTC.

The CDR3 loop is CAILPGFWVMNTEAFF. The CDR3 bases are TGTGCCATCTTACCGGGTTTCTGGGTCATGAACACTGAAGCTTTCTTT. The chain has TRBV27 and TRBJ1-1; D is uncertain. Germline V gives CDR1 MNHEY, CDR2 SMNVEV (reference sequence). V shed 10 bases and J shed 0 bases, with 21 bases lying between them. The CDR3 runs 16 residues.

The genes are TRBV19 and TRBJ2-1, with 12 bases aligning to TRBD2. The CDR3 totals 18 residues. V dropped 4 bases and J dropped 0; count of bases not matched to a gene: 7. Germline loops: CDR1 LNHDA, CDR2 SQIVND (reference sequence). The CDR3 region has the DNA TGTGCCAGTAGTAGAGGACTAGCGGGGTCAAGCTCCTACAATGAGCAGTTCTTC. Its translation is CASSRGLAGSSSYNEQFF. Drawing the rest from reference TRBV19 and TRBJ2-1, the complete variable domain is DGGITQSPKYLFRKEGQNVTLSCEQNLNHDAMYWYRQDPGQGLRLIYYSQIVNDFQKGDIAEGYSVSREKKESFPLTVTSAQKNPTAFYLCASSRGLAGSSSYNEQFFGPGTRLTVL.

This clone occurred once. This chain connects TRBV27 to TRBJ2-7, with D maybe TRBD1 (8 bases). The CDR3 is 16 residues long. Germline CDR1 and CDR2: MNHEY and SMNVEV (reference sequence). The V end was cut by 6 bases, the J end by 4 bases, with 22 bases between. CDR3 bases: TGTGCCAGCAGACAACAGGGGGGGGGAGAAATTTACGAGCAGTACTTC. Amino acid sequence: CASRQQGGGEIYEQYF.

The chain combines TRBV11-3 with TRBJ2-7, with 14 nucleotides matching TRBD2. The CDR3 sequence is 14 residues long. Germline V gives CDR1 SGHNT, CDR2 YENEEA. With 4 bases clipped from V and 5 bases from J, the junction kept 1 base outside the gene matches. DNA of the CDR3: TGTGCCAGCAGCTCGGGACTAGCGGGAGACGAGCAGTACTTC. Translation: CASSSGLAGDEQYF.

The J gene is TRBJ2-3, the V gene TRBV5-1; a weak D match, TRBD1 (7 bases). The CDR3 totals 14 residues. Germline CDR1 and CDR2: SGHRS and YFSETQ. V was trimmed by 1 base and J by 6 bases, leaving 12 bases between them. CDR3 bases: TGCGCCAGCAGCTTGTTTCAGGGGGGCGATACGCAGTATTTT. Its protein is CASSLFQGGDTQYF.

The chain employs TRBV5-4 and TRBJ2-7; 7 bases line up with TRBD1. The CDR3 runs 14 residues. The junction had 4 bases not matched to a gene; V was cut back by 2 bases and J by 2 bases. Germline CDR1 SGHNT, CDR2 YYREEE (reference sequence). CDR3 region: CASSFAGGAYEQYF. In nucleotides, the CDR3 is TGTGCCAGCAGCTTCGCAGGGGGAGCCTACGAGCAGTACTTC.

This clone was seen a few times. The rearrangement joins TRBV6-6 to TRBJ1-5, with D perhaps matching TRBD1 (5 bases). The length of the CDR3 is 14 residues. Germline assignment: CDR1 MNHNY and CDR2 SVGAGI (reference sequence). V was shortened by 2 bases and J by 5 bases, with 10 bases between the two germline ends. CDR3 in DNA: TGTGCCAGCAGTTACCAAGGGGCCCATCAGCCCCAGCATTTT. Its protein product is CASSYQGAHQPQHF.

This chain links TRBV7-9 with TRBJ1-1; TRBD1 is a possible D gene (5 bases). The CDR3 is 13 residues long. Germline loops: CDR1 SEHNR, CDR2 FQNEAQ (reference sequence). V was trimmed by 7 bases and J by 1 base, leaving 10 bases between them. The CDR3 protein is CASNLGGNTEAFF. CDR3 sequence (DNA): TGTGCCAGCAACCTCGGGGGGAACACTGAAGCTTTCTTT.

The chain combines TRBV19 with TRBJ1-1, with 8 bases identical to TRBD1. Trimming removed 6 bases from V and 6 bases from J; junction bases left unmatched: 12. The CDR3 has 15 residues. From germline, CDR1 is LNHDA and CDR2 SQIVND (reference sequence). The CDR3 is CASRIADRERAEAFF. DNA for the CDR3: TGTGCCAGTAGGATCGCGGACAGGGAGAGGGCTGAAGCTTTCTTT.

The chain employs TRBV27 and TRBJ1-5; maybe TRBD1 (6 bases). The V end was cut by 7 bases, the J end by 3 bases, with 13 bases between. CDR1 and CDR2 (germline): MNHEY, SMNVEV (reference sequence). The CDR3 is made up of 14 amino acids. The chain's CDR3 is CASIRQVLNQPQHF. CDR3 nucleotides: TGTGCCAGCATCCGACAGGTTCTCAATCAGCCCCAGCATTTT.

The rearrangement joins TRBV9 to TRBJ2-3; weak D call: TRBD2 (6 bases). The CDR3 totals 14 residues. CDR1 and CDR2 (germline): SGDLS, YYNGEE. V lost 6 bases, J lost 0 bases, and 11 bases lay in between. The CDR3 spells CASTPGGSTDTQYF. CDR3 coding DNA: TGTGCCAGCACCCCCGGGGGTAGCACAGATACGCAGTATTTT.

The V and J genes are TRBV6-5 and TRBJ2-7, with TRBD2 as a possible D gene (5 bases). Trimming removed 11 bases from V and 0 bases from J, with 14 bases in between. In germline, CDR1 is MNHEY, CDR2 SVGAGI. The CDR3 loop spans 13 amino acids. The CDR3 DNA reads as TGTGCCGCCGGTCGGAGCGGCTCCTACGAGCAGTACTTC. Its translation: CAAGRSGSYEQYF.

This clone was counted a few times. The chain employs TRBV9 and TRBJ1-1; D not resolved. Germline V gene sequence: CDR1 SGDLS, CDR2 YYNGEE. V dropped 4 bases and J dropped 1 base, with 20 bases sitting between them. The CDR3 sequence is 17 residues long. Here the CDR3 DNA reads TGTGCCAGCAGCCCTTCCTACCGGGAAAACAAGAACACTGAAGCTTTCTTT. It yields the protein CASSPSYRENKNTEAFF.

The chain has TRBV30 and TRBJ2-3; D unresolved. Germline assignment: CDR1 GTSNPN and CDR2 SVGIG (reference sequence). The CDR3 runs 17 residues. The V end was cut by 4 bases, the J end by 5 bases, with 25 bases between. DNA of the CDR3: TGTGCCTGGACGGGTTTTGCGGCCGGAGCCAGTCGAGATACGCAGTATTTT. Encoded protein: CAWTGFAAGASRDTQYF.

The CDR3 is CASSGGGGGQETQYF. CDR3 coding DNA: TGTGCCAGCAGTGGGGGAGGGGGGGGCCAAGAGACCCAGTACTTC. The chain uses TRBV25-1 and TRBJ2-5, with D possibly being TRBD2 (7 bases). The CDR3 is made up of 15 amino acids. Germline CDR1 MGHDK, CDR2 SYGVNS. Trimming shortened V by 4 bases and J by 1 base, and 13 bases separated the two germline ends.

The DNA for the CDR3 is TGTGCCAGCAGTTTGGGCCGACCCGGCAATCAGCCCCAGCATTTT. Its protein product is CASSLGRPGNQPQHF. The rearrangement uses TRBV28 and TRBJ1-5; D unclear. Germline lookup yields CDR1 MDHEN and CDR2 SYDVKM. CDR3 size: 15 residues. Trimming took off 3 bases at V and 2 bases at J, with 11 bases between the two ends.

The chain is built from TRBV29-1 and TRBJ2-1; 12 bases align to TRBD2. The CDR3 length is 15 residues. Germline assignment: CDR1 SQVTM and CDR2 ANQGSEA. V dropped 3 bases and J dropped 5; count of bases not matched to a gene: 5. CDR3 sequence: CSVDPSGRADNEQFF. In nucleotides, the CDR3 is TGCAGCGTTGATCCTAGCGGGAGGGCCGACAATGAGCAGTTCTTC.